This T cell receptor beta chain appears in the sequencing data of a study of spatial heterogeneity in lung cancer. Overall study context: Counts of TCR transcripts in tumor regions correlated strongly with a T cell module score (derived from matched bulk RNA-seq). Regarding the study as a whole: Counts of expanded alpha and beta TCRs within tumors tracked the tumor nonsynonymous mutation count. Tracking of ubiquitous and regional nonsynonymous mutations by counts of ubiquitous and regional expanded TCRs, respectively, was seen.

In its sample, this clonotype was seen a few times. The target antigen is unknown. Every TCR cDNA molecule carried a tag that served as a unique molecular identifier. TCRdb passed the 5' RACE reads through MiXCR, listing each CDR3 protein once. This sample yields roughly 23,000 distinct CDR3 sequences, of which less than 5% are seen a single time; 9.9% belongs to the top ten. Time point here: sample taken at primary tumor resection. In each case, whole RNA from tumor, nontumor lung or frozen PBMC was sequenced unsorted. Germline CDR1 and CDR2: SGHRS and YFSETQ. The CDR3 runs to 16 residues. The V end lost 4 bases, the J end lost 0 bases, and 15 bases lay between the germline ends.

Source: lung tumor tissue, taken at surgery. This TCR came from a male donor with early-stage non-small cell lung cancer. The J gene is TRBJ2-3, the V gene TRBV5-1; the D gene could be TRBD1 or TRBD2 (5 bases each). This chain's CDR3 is CASSPPGPTSTDTQYF. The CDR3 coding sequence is TGCGCCAGCAGCCCACCGGGACCCACGAGCACAGATACGCAGTATTTT.